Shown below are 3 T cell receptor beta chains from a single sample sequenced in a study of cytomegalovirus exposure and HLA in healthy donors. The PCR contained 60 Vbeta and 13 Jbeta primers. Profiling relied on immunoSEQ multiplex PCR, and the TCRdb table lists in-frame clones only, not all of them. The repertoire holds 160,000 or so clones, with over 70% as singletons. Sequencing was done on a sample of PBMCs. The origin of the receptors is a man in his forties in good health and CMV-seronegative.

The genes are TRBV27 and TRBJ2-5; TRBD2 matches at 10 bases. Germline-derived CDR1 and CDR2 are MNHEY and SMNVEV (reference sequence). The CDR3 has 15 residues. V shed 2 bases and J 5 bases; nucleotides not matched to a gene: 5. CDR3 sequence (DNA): TGTGCCAGCAGTTTAAGCGGGGGGGCCATTGAGACCCAGTACTTC. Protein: CASSLSGGAIETQYF.

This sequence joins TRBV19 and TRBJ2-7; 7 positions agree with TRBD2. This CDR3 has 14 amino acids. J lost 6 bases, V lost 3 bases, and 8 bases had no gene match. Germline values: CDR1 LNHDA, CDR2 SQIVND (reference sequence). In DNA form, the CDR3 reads TGTGCCAGTAGTATGAGGGGAGGGGCCGGCGAGCAGTACTTC. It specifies CASSMRGGAGEQYF.

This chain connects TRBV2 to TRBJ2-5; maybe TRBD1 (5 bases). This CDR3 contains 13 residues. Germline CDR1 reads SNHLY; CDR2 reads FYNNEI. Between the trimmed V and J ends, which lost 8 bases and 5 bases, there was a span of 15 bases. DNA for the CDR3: TGTGCCAGCCACAAGGACAAGGGGGAGACCCAGTACTTC. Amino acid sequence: CASHKDKGETQYF.